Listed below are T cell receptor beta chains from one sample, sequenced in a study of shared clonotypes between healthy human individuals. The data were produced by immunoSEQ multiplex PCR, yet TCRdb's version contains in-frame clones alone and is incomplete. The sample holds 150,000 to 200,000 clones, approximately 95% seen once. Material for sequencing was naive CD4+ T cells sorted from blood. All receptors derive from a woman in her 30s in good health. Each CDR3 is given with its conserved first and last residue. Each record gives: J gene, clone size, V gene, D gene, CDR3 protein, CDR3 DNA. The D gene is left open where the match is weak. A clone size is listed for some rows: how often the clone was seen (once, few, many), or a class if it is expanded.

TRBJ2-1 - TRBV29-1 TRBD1 CSANRDRGNNEQFF TGCAGCGCGAACCGGGACAGGGGCAACAATGAGCAGTTCTTC
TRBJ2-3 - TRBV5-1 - CASSLAGTTDTQYF TGCGCCAGCAGCTTGGCCGGTACGACAGATACGCAGTATTTT
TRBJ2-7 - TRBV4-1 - CASSQVGTTYEQYF TGCGCCAGCAGCCAAGTGGGGACGACCTACGAGCAGTACTTC
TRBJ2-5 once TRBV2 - CASSVGFQETQYF TGTGCCAGCAGTGTAGGATTCCAAGAGACCCAGTACTTC
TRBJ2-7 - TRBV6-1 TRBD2 CASRPPGGGVYEQYF TGTGCCAGCAGACCCCCCGGGGGGGGTGTCTACGAGCAGTACTTC
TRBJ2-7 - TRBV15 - CATSRGGADSYEQYF TGTGCCACCAGCAGAGGAGGGGCAGACTCCTACGAGCAGTACTTC
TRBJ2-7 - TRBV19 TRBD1 CASSDHRGRVGYEQYF TGTGCCAGTAGTGATCACAGGGGGCGAGTGGGCTACGAGCAGTACTTC
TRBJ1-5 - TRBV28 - CASSYGQPGLSSQHF TGTGCCAGCAGTTATGGACAGCCGGGGTTGTCGTCCCAGCATTTT
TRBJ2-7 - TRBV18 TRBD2 CASSQGLAGHTYEQYF TGTGCCAGCTCACAGGGACTAGCGGGACACACCTACGAGCAGTACTTC
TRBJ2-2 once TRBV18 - CASSEQGTNTGELFF TGTGCCAGCTCAGAGCAGGGAACGAACACCGGGGAGCTGTTTTTT
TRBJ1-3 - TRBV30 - CAWSVLDGAFNTIYF TGTGCCTGGAGTGTACTAGACGGCGCCTTTAACACCATATATTTT
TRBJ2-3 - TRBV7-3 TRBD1 CASSLQGPNTDTQYF TGTGCCAGCAGCCTACAGGGGCCCAACACAGATACGCAGTATTTT
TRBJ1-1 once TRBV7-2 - CASGGLTSNTEAFF TGTGCCAGCGGGGGTTTAACCTCGAACACTGAAGCTTTCTTT
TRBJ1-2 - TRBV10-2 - CASHSSVQIHLYGYTF TGCGCCAGCCACTCTTCGGTACAGATCCACCTATATGGCTACACCTTC
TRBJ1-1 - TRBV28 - CASSNRPGGTEAFF TGTGCCAGCAGTAACCGGCCGGGGGGGACTGAAGCTTTCTTT
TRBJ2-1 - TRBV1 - CTRRLAGDLNEQFF TGCACCAGACGGTTAGCGGGGGACCTCAATGAGCAGTTCTTC
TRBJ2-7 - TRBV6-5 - CASSPGTPLSEQYF TGTGCCAGCAGCCCCGGGACTCCTCTCTCCGAGCAGTACTTC
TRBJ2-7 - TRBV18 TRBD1 CASSPQFGGPGGSEQYF TGTGCCAGCTCACCACAGTTCGGAGGTCCAGGGGGCTCTGAGCAGTACTTC
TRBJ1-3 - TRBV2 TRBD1 CASSDGTAGNTIYF TGTGCCAGCAGTGACGGGACAGCTGGAAACACCATATATTTT
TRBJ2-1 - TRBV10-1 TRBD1 CASSVGTASYNEQFF TGCGCCAGCAGTGTAGGGACAGCCTCCTACAATGAGCAGTTCTTC
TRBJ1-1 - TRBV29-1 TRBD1 CSVEGRDRQGMNTEAFF TGCAGCGTTGAAGGCCGGGACAGGCAGGGCATGAACACTGAAGCTTTCTTT
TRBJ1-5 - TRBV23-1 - CASILNGGPSNQPQHF TGCGCCAGCATTCTTAACGGGGGGCCAAGCAATCAGCCCCAGCATTTT
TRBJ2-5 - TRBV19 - CASSMSRGTQETQYF TGTGCCAGTAGTATGTCGAGAGGGACCCAAGAGACCCAGTACTTC
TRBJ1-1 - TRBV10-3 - CAIRYSGGLNTEAFF TGTGCCATCCGATATTCGGGGGGTTTGAACACTGAAGCTTTCTTT
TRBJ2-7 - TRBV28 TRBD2 CASGAGRSPYEQYF TGTGCCAGTGGAGCGGGAAGGTCTCCCTACGAGCAGTACTTC
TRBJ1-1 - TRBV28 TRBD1 CASSPETGGGGTEAFF TGTGCCAGCAGTCCAGAAACAGGGGGCGGTGGGACTGAAGCTTTCTTT